Included here is one T cell receptor beta chain sequence, with context. The primer mix had 60 Vbeta and 13 Jbeta primers. Sequencing was performed with immunoSEQ multiplex PCR; in TCRdb, only in-frame clones are kept and a portion is missing. The data contain about 100,000 clones, 70% to 80% of them singletons. This sample is part of a study of cytomegalovirus exposure and HLA in healthy donors. The V end was cut by 3 bases, the J end by 5 bases, with 14 bases between. The CDR3 loop spans 15 amino acids. Germline loops: CDR1 SGHTA, CDR2 FQGNSA. The chain combines TRBV7-2 with TRBJ2-1; D is perhaps TRBD2 (6 bases). This clonotype originated in a male donor in good health and CMV-seropositive. The sample consisted of PBMCs. The CDR3, as DNA: TGTGCCAGCAGCTTGAGCCGGGGACTCAACAATGAGCAGTTCTTC. This translates into CASSLSRGLNNEQFF. Together with reference TRBV7-2 and TRBJ2-1, the CDR3 gives the full variable domain: GAGVSQSPSNKVTEKGKDVELRCDPISGHTALYWYRQSLGQGLEFLIYFQGNSAPDKSGLPSDRFSAERTGGSVSTLTIQRTQQEDSAVYLCASSLSRGLNNEQFFGPGTRLTVL.